This record covers a single T cell receptor beta chain. This sample is part of a study of blood T cell repertoires in COVID-19. Produced via immunoSEQ multiplex PCR; TCRdb's table is partial and in-frame only. The sample gives 150,000 to 200,000 clones, over 85% of which show up once; roughly 2% is in the top ten. The J segment lost 5 bases and the V segment lost 4 bases, leaving 6 bases of the junction unmatched. Germline values: CDR1 KGHSH, CDR2 LQKENI. The CDR3 length is 14 residues. The receptor comes from a woman aged 55-69 years with COVID-19, enrolled during active disease. The source material was peripheral blood. The chain carries TRBV18 and TRBJ2-5; 8 nucleotides agree with TRBD2. For the CDR3, the DNA is TGTGCCAGCTCACAGGTAGCGGGGATGGAGACCCAGTACTTC. It translates to CASSQVAGMETQYF.